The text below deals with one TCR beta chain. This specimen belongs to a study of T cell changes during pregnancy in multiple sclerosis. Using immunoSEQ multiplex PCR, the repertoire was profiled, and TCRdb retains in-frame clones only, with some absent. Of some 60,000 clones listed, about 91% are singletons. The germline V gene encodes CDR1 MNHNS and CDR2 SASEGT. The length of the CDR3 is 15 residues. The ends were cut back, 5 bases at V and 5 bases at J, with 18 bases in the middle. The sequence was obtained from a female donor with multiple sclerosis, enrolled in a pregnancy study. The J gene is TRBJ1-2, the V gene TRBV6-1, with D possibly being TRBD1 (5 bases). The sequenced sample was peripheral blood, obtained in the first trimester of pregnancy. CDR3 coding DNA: TGTGCCAGCAGTACCCGATTGGGGGGTGGATATGGCTACACCTTC. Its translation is CASSTRLGGGYGYTF.